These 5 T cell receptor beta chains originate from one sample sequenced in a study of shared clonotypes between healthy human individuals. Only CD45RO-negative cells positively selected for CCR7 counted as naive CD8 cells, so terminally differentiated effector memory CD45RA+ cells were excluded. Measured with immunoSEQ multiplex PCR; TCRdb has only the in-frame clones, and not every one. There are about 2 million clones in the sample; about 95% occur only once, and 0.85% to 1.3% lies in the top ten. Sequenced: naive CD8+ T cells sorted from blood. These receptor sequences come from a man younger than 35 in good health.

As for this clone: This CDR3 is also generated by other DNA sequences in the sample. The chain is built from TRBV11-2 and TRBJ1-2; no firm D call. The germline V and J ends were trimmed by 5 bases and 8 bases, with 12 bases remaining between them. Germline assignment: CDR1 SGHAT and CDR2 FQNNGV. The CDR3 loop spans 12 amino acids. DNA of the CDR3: TGTGCCAGCAGCCATGGACTGTCCGGCTACACCTTC. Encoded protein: CASSHGLSGYTF.

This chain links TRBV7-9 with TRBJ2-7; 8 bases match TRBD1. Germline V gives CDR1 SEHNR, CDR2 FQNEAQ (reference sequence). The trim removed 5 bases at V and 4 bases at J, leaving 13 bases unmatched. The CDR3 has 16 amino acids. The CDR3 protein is CASSHRPGQGDYEQYF. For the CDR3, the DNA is TGTGCCAGCAGCCACCGGCCTGGACAGGGAGATTACGAGCAGTACTTC.

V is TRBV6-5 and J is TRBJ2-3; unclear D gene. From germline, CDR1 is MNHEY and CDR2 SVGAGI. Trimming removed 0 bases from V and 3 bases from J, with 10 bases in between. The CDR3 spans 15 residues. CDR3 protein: CASSYSMVVTDTQYF. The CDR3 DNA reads TGTGCCAGCAGTTACTCGATGGTTGTGACAGATACGCAGTATTTT.

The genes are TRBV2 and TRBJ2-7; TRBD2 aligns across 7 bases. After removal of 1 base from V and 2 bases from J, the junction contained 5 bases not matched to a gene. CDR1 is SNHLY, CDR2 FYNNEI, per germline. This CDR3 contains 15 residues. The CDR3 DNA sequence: TGTGCCAGCAGTGAAGGGTGGGGGGGAACCTACGAGCAGTACTTC. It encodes CASSEGWGGTYEQYF.

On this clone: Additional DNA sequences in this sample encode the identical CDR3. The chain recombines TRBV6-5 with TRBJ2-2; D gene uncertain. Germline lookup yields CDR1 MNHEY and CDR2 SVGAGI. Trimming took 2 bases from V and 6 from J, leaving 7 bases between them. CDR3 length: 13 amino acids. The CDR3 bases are TGTGCCAGCAGTTACGGGCCCCCCGGGGAGCTGTTTTTT. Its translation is CASSYGPPGELFF.